The rows below give T cell receptor beta chains drawn from one sample of a study of early T cells in non-severe SARS-CoV-2 infection. A single record per CDR3 protein comes from TCRdb applying MiXCR to the 5' RACE reads. The table has roughly 30,000 distinct CDR3 sequences, 6% to 7.5% seen once. Sequencing was performed on whole blood, taken at baseline. These receptors all come from an adult who was a healthcare worker with PCR-confirmed SARS-CoV-2 infection or an uninfected control (not recorded which). Each CDR3 is given with its conserved first and last residue. Each record gives: V gene, D gene, clone size, J gene, CDR3 DNA, CDR3 protein. D genes are given only for firm matches. Some rows have no size entry. The others give once, few or many, or a class for an expanded clone.

>TRBV6-2/TRBV6-3|-|many|TRBJ1-1
TGTGCCAGCAGCTATGGACAGACCTCGGCCGTTGAAGCTTTCTTT
CASSYGQTSAVEAFF
>TRBV6-5|-|many|TRBJ2-7
TGTGCCAGCAGTTACGGCCCGGGACCCTCATACGAGCAGTACTTC
CASSYGPGPSYEQYF
>TRBV18|TRBD1|few|TRBJ1-1
TGTGCCAGCTCACCATACACAGGGGGAGGAACTGAAGCTTTCTTT
CASSPYTGGGTEAFF
>TRBV20-1|TRBD2|many|TRBJ2-1
TGCAGTGCCAACCTAGCGGGGGGGCCTAGTGAGCAGTTCTTC
CSANLAGGPSEQFF
>TRBV28|-|many|TRBJ2-1
TGTGCCAGCAGTTTACCCGTAGTTAATGAGCAGTTCTTC
CASSLPVVNEQFF
>TRBV4-2|TRBD1|few|TRBJ2-7
TGTGCCAGCAGCCAAGCCCTCTACTCGGGGACAGAAGTCTACGAGCAGTACTTC
CASSQALYSGTEVYEQYF
>TRBV12-3/TRBV12-4|-|-|TRBJ2-5
TGTGCCAGCAGTTCCCGCGCCAGCGGCGAGACCCAGTACTTC
CASSSRASGETQYF
>TRBV10-3|TRBD1|few|TRBJ2-7
TGTGCCATCGCCCAAGCCCGGGACAGGTCCTACGAGCAGTACTTC
CAIAQARDRSYEQYF
>TRBV18|-|many|TRBJ2-5
TGTGCCAGCTCACCACCGGGGGGACAGATGGAGACCCAGTACTTC
CASSPPGGQMETQYF
>TRBV18|-|many|TRBJ1-5
TGTGCCAGCTCACCGGGCGCGGGGGAAGCCCAGCATTTT
CASSPGAGEAQHF
>TRBV28|-|-|TRBJ1-1
TGTGCCAGCAGCCCCCCGCCAGGGAATATGAACACTGAAGCTTTCTTT
CASSPPPGNMNTEAFF
>TRBV7-2|TRBD2|many|TRBJ2-3
TGTGCCAGCAGCTTCCTGGGACTAGAGACGAGCACAGATACGCAGTATTTT
CASSFLGLETSTDTQYF